The 19 T cell receptor beta chains below all came from one sample that was sequenced in a study of shared clonotypes between healthy human individuals (dated by TCRdb to about 2020). Libraries were made using the immunoSEQ multiplex PCR assay. TCRdb's version of the immuneACCESS table is confined to in-frame rearrangements and falls short of the full clone set. An unresolved V gene accounts for under half of the shortfall where checked; the remainder is of unknown origin. This sample has 950,000 to 1,200,000 clones in its table, and approximately 80% of those were observed once. About 0.94% of the sample comes from the top ten. The sample taken for sequencing was memory CD4+ T cells from PBMCs. This sample's cell subset or site label indicates: CD45RA-negative fraction. These receptors were taken from a man between 18 and 35 years old in good health. Some clones in this sample may be carry-over from other donors' samples.

In regard to this clone: One end of the junction fails to match germline, which may point to a read error. The J gene is TRBJ1-5, the V gene TRBV6-1; D perhaps matches TRBD1 (5 bases). Germline loops: CDR1 MNHNS, CDR2 SASEGT. The length of the CDR3 is 13 residues. CDR3 amino acids: CAISGGSNQPQHF. The CDR3 coding sequence is TGTGCCATCAGTGGGGGGTCCAATCAGCCCCAGCATTTT.

The chain couples TRBV5-1 to TRBJ2-3; 8 positions agree with TRBD2. Per the germline V gene, CDR1 is SGHRS and CDR2 is YFSETQ. The CDR3 contains 14 residues. With V trimmed by 3 bases and J by 5 bases, 5 bases remained unmatched. CDR3 coding DNA: TGCGCCAGCAGCTGGACTAGCCAGGAAGATACGCAGTATTTT. Protein product: CASSWTSQEDTQYF.

V and J are TRBV2 and TRBJ2-3, with 7 bases that match TRBD1. The CDR3 spans 14 residues. Germline V CDR1 and CDR2: SNHLY, FYNNEI. Trimming removed 5 bases from V and 0 bases from J; junction bases left unmatched: 2. The CDR3 spells CASSPQGSTDTQYF. CDR3 bases: TGTGCCAGCAGTCCACAGGGGAGCACAGATACGCAGTATTTT.

CDR3 loop: CAWSSSGNTIYF. CDR3 sequence (DNA): TGTGCCTGGAGTAGCTCTGGAAACACCATATATTTT. The chain joins TRBV30 to TRBJ1-3; D gene uncertain. This CDR3 comprises 12 residues. The V gene lost 2 bases and the J gene lost 0 bases, with 2 bases spanning the gap. CDR1 is GTSNPN, CDR2 SVGIG, per germline (reference sequence).

The chain recombines TRBV11-2 with TRBJ2-7, with 11 bases matching TRBD2. Germline V CDR1 and CDR2: SGHAT, FQNNGV. The CDR3 is 16 residues long. With 1 base clipped from V and 6 bases from J, the junction kept 8 bases outside the gene matches. The CDR3 reads CASSLAISGRGLEQYF. In nucleotides, the CDR3 is TGTGCCAGCAGCTTAGCAATTAGCGGGAGGGGTCTCGAGCAGTACTTC.

In its sample, this clone was seen a few times. The V gene is TRBV27, the J gene TRBJ2-4; 7 bases map to TRBD2. V was clipped by 3 bases and J by 8 bases; unmatched bases: 7. This CDR3 comprises 14 residues. Germline V gene data show CDR1 as MNHEY and CDR2 as SMNVEV (reference sequence). In DNA form, the CDR3 reads TGTGCCAGCAGTTTGTGGGGAGGGAGTGACATTCAGTACTTC. Translating it yields CASSLWGGSDIQYF.

This clone appeared many times. The chain recombines TRBV25-1 with TRBJ1-2; D gene ambiguous. Per the germline V gene, CDR1 is MGHDK and CDR2 is SYGVNS. This CDR3 is 14 amino acids long. V lost 8 bases, J lost 8 bases, and 21 bases lay in between. The CDR3 here is CASLGGPGLRGYTF. CDR3 nucleotide sequence: TGTGCCAGCCTCGGAGGGCCCGGTCTTCGCGGCTACACCTTC.

V is TRBV7-3 and J is TRBJ2-5; D not resolved. Germline values: CDR1 SGHTA, CDR2 FQGTGA. V lost 0 bases to trimming and J lost 5 bases, with 13 bases between them. CDR3 length: 15 amino acids. DNA of the CDR3: TGTGCCAGCAGCTTAACGTCAAGGAAAGGGGAGACCCAGTACTTC. It translates to CASSLTSRKGETQYF.

J is TRBJ1-4 and V is TRBV2; 7 nucleotides agree with TRBD1. The length of the CDR3 is 13 residues. Germline CDR1 reads SNHLY; CDR2 reads FYNNEI. V shed 4 bases and J 10 bases; nucleotides not matched to a gene: 6. The chain's CDR3 is CASSGTGGRKLFF. DNA of the CDR3: TGTGCCAGCAGTGGGACAGGCGGAAGAAAACTGTTTTTT.

The chain joins TRBV6-1 to TRBJ1-2; the D gene is possibly TRBD1 (6 bases). The CDR3 totals 15 residues. Germline V lookup: CDR1 MNHNS, CDR2 SASEGT. V was trimmed by 5 bases and J by 4 bases, leaving 17 bases between them. DNA of the CDR3: TGTGCCAGCAGTCCCGGGGGGACAACTCTCTATGGCTACACCTTC. Amino acid sequence: CASSPGGTTLYGYTF.

This chain joins TRBV30 and TRBJ1-6; 8 bases match TRBD1. Germline assignment: CDR1 GTSNPN and CDR2 SVGIG (reference sequence). The CDR3 runs 15 residues. With 3 bases clipped from V and 7 bases from J, the junction kept 8 bases outside the gene matches. The CDR3 DNA follows: TGTGCCTGGAGGAACCGGGACAGGTTCAATTCACCCCTCCACTTT. Protein product: CAWRNRDRFNSPLHF.

With respect to this clone: Different DNA sequences within this sample yield the same CDR3. This chain links TRBV28 with TRBJ2-7; TRBD2 matches at 7 bases. V was pared by 4 bases and J by 1 base, with 4 bases of the junction left unmatched. The CDR3 is made up of 14 amino acids. Per the germline V gene, CDR1 is MDHEN and CDR2 is SYDVKM. CDR3 sequence (DNA): TGTGCCAGCAGTTCCCTCGGGAGGTCCTACGAGCAGTACTTC. Amino acids: CASSSLGRSYEQYF. The full variable domain, rest sourced from reference TRBV28 and TRBJ2-7, is DVKVTQSSRYLVKRTGEKVFLECVQDMDHENMFWYRQDPGLGLRLIYFSYDVKMKEKGDIPEGYSVSREKKERFSLILESASTNQTSMYLCASSSLGRSYEQYFGPGTRLTVT.

The genes are TRBV7-8 and TRBJ1-1, with D tentatively TRBD1 (5 bases). Germline V gives CDR1 SGHVS, CDR2 FQNEAQ. CDR3 length: 14 amino acids. V lost 4 bases to trimming and J lost 0 bases, with 9 bases between them. CDR3 region: CASSSQTVNTEAFF. The CDR3 coding sequence is TGTGCCAGCAGCTCCCAGACAGTGAACACTGAAGCTTTCTTT.

The chain combines TRBV10-3 with TRBJ2-3, with 9 bases matching TRBD1. The V gene end was trimmed by 4 bases and the J gene end by 4 bases; junction bases not matched to a gene: 0. The germline gives CDR1 ENHRY, CDR2 SYGVKD. The CDR3 loop spans 13 amino acids. The CDR3 sequence: CAISGQGADTQYF. The CDR3 DNA reads TGTGCCATCAGTGGACAGGGGGCAGATACGCAGTATTTT.

This clone showed up just once. J is TRBJ1-2 and V is TRBV18, with D tentatively TRBD1 (5 bases). CDR3 size: 18 residues. Germline-derived CDR1 and CDR2 are KGHSH and LQKENI. V was shortened by 3 bases and J by 5 bases, with 25 bases between the two germline ends. CDR3 protein: CASSPAAGDSWRGYGYTF. The CDR3 DNA is TGTGCCAGCTCACCGGCCGCCGGGGATTCATGGAGGGGATATGGCTACACCTTC.

This clone came up many times. The chain links TRBV14 to TRBJ1-2; D is perhaps TRBD1 (6 bases). The CDR3 contains 14 residues. Trimming removed 4 bases at V and 5 bases at J, with 14 bases between. Germline V gene lookup returns CDR1 SGHDN and CDR2 FVKESK. In DNA, the CDR3 is TGTGCCAGCAGCCCCGGGACAAACCTTTATGGCTACACCTTC. Amino acids: CASSPGTNLYGYTF.

V gene TRBV18 combines with J gene TRBJ2-2, with D uncertain. CDR1 and CDR2 from the germline V gene are KGHSH and LQKENI. CDR3 size: 15 residues. The germline V and J ends were trimmed by 1 base and 0 bases, with 6 bases remaining between them. DNA for the CDR3: TGTGCCAGCTCACCACGGCTAACGAACACCGGGGAGCTGTTTTTT. This encodes CASSPRLTNTGELFF.

V is TRBV28 and J is TRBJ2-1, with 9 bases fitting TRBD1. V lost 4 bases, J lost 7 bases, and 8 bases stayed unmatched. The CDR3 consists of 15 residues. CDR1 and CDR2 (germline): MDHEN, SYDVKM. The CDR3 DNA is TGTGCCAGCAGTTCGGGACAGGGTTTTCGGAATGAGCAGTTCTTC. Translation: CASSSGQGFRNEQFF. Based on the CDR3 plus reference TRBV28 and TRBJ2-1, the full variable domain is DVKVTQSSRYLVKRTGEKVFLECVQDMDHENMFWYRQDPGLGLRLIYFSYDVKMKEKGDIPEGYSVSREKKERFSLILESASTNQTSMYLCASSSGQGFRNEQFFGPGTRLTVL.

The CDR3 protein is CASSSRFRDRDGTDTQYF. CDR3 bases: TGTGCCAGCAGCTCTAGGTTCCGGGACAGGGATGGCACAGATACGCAGTATTTT. The J gene is TRBJ2-3, the V gene TRBV5-6, with TRBD1 identical over 9 bases. V lost 3 bases to trimming and J lost 1 base; unmatched junction nucleotides: 12. The CDR3 spans 18 residues. CDR1 is SGHDT, CDR2 YYEEEE, per germline.